The rows below give T cell receptor beta chains drawn from one sample of a study of blood T cell repertoires in COVID-19. Using immunoSEQ multiplex PCR, the repertoire was profiled, and TCRdb retains in-frame clones only, with some absent. The sample records some 240,000 clones, 65% to 90% being singletons. The specimen was peripheral blood. Source of these receptors: a woman between 40 and 50 years old who had recovered from COVID-19. The CDR3 runs from the conserved cysteine through the conserved F or W. Each record gives: clone size, J gene, V gene, D gene, CDR3 protein, CDR3 DNA. A D gene is named only where the DNA matches it firmly. Only some rows state a clone size, as once, few, many or a class for expanded clones.

clone size: -; J gene: TRBJ2-7; V gene: TRBV18; D gene: -; CDR3 protein: CASSPSRGASYEQYF; CDR3 DNA: TGTGCCAGCTCACCATCACGGGGGGCCTCCTACGAGCAGTACTTC
clone size: -; J gene: TRBJ1-1; V gene: TRBV18; D gene: -; CDR3 protein: CASSPSESSYTEAFF; CDR3 DNA: TGTGCCAGCTCACCGTCCGAATCGAGTTACACTGAAGCTTTCTTT
clone size: -; J gene: TRBJ1-1; V gene: TRBV4-3; D gene: -; CDR3 protein: CASSQNRRNTEAFF; CDR3 DNA: TGCGCCAGCAGCCAGAACAGGCGAAACACTGAAGCTTTCTTT
clone size: medium-sized; J gene: TRBJ1-2; V gene: TRBV5-6; D gene: -; CDR3 protein: CASSPYTRGLQYGYTF; CDR3 DNA: TGTGCCAGCAGCCCTTACACCAGGGGACTACAATATGGCTACACCTTC
clone size: -; J gene: TRBJ2-7; V gene: TRBV23-1; D gene: -; CDR3 protein: CASSHSWTGTTWEDEQYF; CDR3 DNA: TGCGCCAGCAGTCATTCATGGACAGGAACGACCTGGGAGGACGAGCAGTACTTC
clone size: -; J gene: TRBJ1-2; V gene: TRBV5-1; D gene: -; CDR3 protein: CASSSVPGGNYGYTF; CDR3 DNA: TGCGCCAGCAGCTCGGTCCCAGGAGGAAACTATGGCTACACCTTC
clone size: -; J gene: TRBJ2-7; V gene: TRBV6-1; D gene: -; CDR3 protein: CASSEFEGPSVQYF; CDR3 DNA: TGTGCCAGCAGTGAATTTGAAGGTCCCAGCGTTCAGTACTTC
clone size: -; J gene: TRBJ1-5; V gene: TRBV27; D gene: TRBD1; CDR3 protein: CASAQERGHQPQHF; CDR3 DNA: TGTGCCAGCGCCCAAGAGAGGGGGCATCAGCCCCAGCATTTT
clone size: -; J gene: TRBJ2-2; V gene: TRBV10-3; D gene: TRBD1; CDR3 protein: CAISAVGQGSTGELFF; CDR3 DNA: TGTGCCATCAGTGCGGTCGGACAGGGGTCAACCGGGGAGCTGTTTTTT
clone size: -; J gene: TRBJ1-4; V gene: TRBV4-3; D gene: TRBD1; CDR3 protein: CASSGLTGGEKLFF; CDR3 DNA: TGCGCCAGCAGCGGCCTGACAGGGGGTGAAAAACTGTTTTTT
clone size: -; J gene: TRBJ1-1; V gene: TRBV7-2; D gene: -; CDR3 protein: CASSFPTGLGTEAFF; CDR3 DNA: TGTGCCAGCAGCTTTCCTACAGGGCTGGGCACTGAAGCTTTCTTT
clone size: once; J gene: TRBJ2-3; V gene: TRBV21-1; D gene: -; CDR3 protein: CASKKQDSTDTQYF; CDR3 DNA: TGTGCCAGCAAGAAACAGGATAGTACAGATACGCAGTATTTT
clone size: -; J gene: TRBJ2-1; V gene: TRBV23-1; D gene: TRBD2; CDR3 protein: CASSLLSGGAITNEQFF; CDR3 DNA: TGCGCCAGCAGTCTATTGAGCGGGGGGGCTATTACGAATGAGCAGTTCTTC
clone size: -; J gene: TRBJ1-6; V gene: TRBV3-1/TRBV3-2; D gene: -; CDR3 protein: CASSHSGALHF; CDR3 DNA: TGTGCCAGCAGCCACAGCGGGGCCCTCCACTTT
clone size: -; J gene: TRBJ1-1; V gene: TRBV3-1/TRBV3-2; D gene: TRBD1; CDR3 protein: CASSQGDRGNAFF; CDR3 DNA: TGTGCCAGCAGCCAGGGGGACAGGGGGAACGCTTTCTTT
clone size: -; J gene: TRBJ2-7; V gene: TRBV7-2; D gene: TRBD2; CDR3 protein: CASSWAMGGSEQYF; CDR3 DNA: TGTGCCAGCAGCTGGGCCATGGGGGGGAGCGAGCAGTACTTC
clone size: -; J gene: TRBJ1-3; V gene: TRBV7-2; D gene: -; CDR3 protein: CASSKNQAGNSGNTIYF; CDR3 DNA: TGTGCCAGCAGCAAAAACCAAGCAGGCAACTCTGGAAACACCATATATTTT
clone size: -; J gene: TRBJ1-6; V gene: TRBV7-8; D gene: TRBD1; CDR3 protein: CASSMGQANSPLHF; CDR3 DNA: TGTGCCAGCAGCATGGGACAGGCTAATTCACCCCTCCACTTT
clone size: -; J gene: TRBJ1-1; V gene: TRBV29-1; D gene: TRBD1; CDR3 protein: CSVERTGGGEAFF; CDR3 DNA: TGCAGCGTTGAAAGGACAGGGGGCGGAGAAGCTTTCTTT
clone size: -; J gene: TRBJ2-1; V gene: TRBV5-6; D gene: TRBD2; CDR3 protein: CASSWDSGISYNEQFF; CDR3 DNA: TGTGCCAGCAGCTGGGATAGCGGGATCTCCTACAATGAGCAGTTCTTC
clone size: -; J gene: TRBJ2-7; V gene: TRBV12-3/TRBV12-4; D gene: -; CDR3 protein: CASNKQGPYEQYF; CDR3 DNA: TGTGCCAGCAATAAACAGGGTCCCTACGAGCAGTACTTC
clone size: -; J gene: TRBJ1-2; V gene: TRBV7-2; D gene: -; CDR3 protein: CASSPGDNSFSNYGYTF; CDR3 DNA: TGTGCCAGCAGCCCCGGGGACAATTCATTTTCTAACTATGGCTACACCTTC
clone size: -; J gene: TRBJ1-4; V gene: TRBV19; D gene: -; CDR3 protein: CASSMTATNEKLFF; CDR3 DNA: TGTGCCAGTAGTATGACAGCAACTAATGAAAAACTGTTTTTT
clone size: -; J gene: TRBJ1-6; V gene: TRBV5-6; D gene: -; CDR3 protein: CASSLFGGNSPLHF; CDR3 DNA: TGTGCCAGCAGCTTGTTTGGAGGTAATTCACCCCTCCACTTT
clone size: -; J gene: TRBJ1-3; V gene: TRBV18; D gene: TRBD1; CDR3 protein: CASSLGQTTSGNTIYF; CDR3 DNA: TGTGCCAGCTCACTGGGACAGACTACTTCTGGAAACACCATATATTTT
clone size: -; J gene: TRBJ1-2; V gene: TRBV7-9; D gene: -; CDR3 protein: CASSLSQGNYGYTF; CDR3 DNA: TGTGCCAGCAGCTTATCGCAGGGGAACTATGGCTACACCTTC